This TCR beta chain originates from a study of blood T cell repertoires in COVID-19. For the study at large: There were acute and convalescent COVID-19 samples, and they came from the United States, Italy and Spain. In each case, the material was cDNA or gDNA derived from T cells, B-cell-depleted T cells, or PBMCs.

TCRdb's table, derived via immunoSEQ multiplex PCR, lists solely in-frame clones and lacks some. The sample contains about 220,000 clones, about four fifths of which appear only once. This clone was seen a single time. The CDR3 covers 15 residues. From germline, CDR1 is SGDLS and CDR2 YYNGEE. Germline trimming cut 0 bases from V and 5 bases from J; bases unmatched to any gene: 5. The V call is TRBV9, the J call TRBJ1-2; TRBD1 agrees at 9 bases. This receptor was identified in a woman in her 30s who had recovered from COVID-19. Sequencing input: peripheral blood. CDR3: CASSVATGGRYGYTF. CDR3 DNA sequence: TGTGCCAGCAGCGTAGCTACAGGGGGCAGATATGGCTACACCTTC.